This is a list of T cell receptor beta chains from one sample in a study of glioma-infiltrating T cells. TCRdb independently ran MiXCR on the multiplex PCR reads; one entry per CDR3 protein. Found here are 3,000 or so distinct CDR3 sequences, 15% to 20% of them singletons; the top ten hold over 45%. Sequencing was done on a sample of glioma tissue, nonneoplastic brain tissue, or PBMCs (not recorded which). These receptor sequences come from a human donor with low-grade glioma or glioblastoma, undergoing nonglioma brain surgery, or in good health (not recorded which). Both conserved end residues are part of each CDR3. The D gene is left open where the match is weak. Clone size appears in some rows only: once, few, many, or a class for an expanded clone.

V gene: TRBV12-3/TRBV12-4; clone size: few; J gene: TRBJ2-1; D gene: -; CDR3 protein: CASSPPRPYNEQFF; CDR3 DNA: TGTGCCAGCAGTCCACCACGCCCCTACAATGAGCAGTTCTTC
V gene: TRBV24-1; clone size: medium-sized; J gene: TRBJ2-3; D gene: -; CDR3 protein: CATSAGGLASTDTQYF; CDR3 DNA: TGTGCCACCAGTGCCGGGGGGCTTGCTAGCACAGATACGCAGTATTTT
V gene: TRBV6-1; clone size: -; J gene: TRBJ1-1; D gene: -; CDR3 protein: CASSENPSDTTEAFF; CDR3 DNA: TGTGCCAGCAGTGAAAATCCGTCCGACACCACTGAAGCTTTCTTT
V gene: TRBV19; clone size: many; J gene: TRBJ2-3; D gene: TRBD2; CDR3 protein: CASSLSGTSGASTDTQYF; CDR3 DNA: TGTGCCAGTAGTTTGAGCGGGACTAGCGGTGCTAGCACAGATACGCAGTATTTT
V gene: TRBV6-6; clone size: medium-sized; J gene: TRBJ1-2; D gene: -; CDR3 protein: CASSYPDMGGHNYGYTF; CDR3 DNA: TGTGCCAGCAGTTACCCGGATATGGGGGGACATAACTATGGCTACACCTTC
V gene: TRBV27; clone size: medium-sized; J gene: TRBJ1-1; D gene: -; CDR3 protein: CASRELMNTEAFF; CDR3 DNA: TGTGCCAGCCGCGAACTTATGAACACTGAAGCTTTCTTT
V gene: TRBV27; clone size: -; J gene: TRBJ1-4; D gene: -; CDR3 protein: CASSPGLRNEELLF; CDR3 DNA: TGTGCCAGCAGTCCGGGGCTACGGAATGAAGAACTGCTTTTT
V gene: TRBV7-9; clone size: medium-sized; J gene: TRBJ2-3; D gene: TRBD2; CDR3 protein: CASSLERTSGDTDTQYF; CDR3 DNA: TGTGCCAGCAGCTTAGAACGGACTAGCGGGGACACAGATACGCAGTATTTT
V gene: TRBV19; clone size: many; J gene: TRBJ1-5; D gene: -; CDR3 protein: CASTTTGYSNQPQHF; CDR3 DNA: TGTGCCAGTACCACGACAGGTTATAGCAATCAGCCCCAGCATTTT
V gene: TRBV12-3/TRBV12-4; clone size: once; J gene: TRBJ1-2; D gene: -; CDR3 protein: CASSQARRDGYTF; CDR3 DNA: TGTGCCAGCAGCCAAGCAAGACGGGATGGCTACACCTTC
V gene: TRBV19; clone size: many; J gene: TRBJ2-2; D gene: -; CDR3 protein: CASKQARDTGELFF; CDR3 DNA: TGTGCCAGTAAACAGGCCCGGGACACCGGGGAGCTGTTTTTT
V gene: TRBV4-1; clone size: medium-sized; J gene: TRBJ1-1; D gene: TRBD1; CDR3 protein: CASSLGQGNTEAFF; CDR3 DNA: TGCGCCAGCAGCCTGGGACAGGGAAACACTGAAGCTTTCTTT
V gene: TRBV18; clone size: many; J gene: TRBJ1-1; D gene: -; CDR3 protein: CASSPGNRVNPAFF; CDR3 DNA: TGTGCCAGCTCACCAGGTAACAGGGTGAATCCGGCTTTCTTT
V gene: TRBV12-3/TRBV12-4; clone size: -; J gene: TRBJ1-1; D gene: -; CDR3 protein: CASNYMNTEAFF; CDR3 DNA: TGTGCCAGCAACTACATGAACACTGAAGCTTTCTTT
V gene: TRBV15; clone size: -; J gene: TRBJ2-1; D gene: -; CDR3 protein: CATSSYGVGDEQFF; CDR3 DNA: TGTGCCACCAGCAGCTACGGCGTCGGCGATGAGCAGTTCTTC
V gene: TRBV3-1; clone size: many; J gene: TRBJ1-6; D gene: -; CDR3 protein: CASSRGGTLGSPLHF; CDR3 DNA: TGTGCCAGCAGCCGTGGAGGGACACTGGGGTCACCCCTCCACTTT
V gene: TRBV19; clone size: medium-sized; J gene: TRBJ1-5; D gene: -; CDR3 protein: CASSPPARGSNQPQHF; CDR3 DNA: TGTGCCAGTAGTCCCCCAGCCCGGGGGAGCAATCAGCCCCAGCATTTT
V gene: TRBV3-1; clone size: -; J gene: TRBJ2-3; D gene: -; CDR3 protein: CASSQESRLRTDTQYF; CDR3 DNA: TGTGCCAGCAGCCAAGAAAGCAGGTTACGCACAGATACGCAGTATTTT
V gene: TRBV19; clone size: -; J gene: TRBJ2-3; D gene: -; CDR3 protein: CASSGVGTDTQYF; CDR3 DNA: TGTGCCAGTAGTGGAGTGGGAACAGATACGCAGTATTTT
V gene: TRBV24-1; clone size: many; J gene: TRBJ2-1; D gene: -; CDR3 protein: CATSDLLREQFF; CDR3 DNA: TGTGCCACCAGTGATTTATTGCGTGAGCAGTTCTTC
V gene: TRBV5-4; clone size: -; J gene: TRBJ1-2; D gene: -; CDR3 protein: CASSRGGLNYGYTF; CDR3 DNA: TGTGCCAGCAGCCGAGGGGGGCTTAACTATGGCTACACCTTC
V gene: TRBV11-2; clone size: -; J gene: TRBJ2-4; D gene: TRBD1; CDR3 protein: CASSLSFQGAPVRGIQYF; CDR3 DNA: TGTGCCAGCAGCTTATCTTTTCAGGGGGCGCCGGTGCGTGGCATTCAGTACTTC
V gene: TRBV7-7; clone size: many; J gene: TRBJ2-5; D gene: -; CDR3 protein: CASSPAWGEQETQYF; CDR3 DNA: TGTGCTAGCAGCCCAGCTTGGGGGGAACAAGAGACCCAGTACTTC
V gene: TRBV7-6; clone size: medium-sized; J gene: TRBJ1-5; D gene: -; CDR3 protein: CASSKDGSNQPQHF; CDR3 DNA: TGTGCCAGCAGCAAAGACGGTAGCAATCAGCCCCAGCATTTT
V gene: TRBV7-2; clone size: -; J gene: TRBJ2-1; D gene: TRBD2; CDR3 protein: CASRELAGGGNEQFF; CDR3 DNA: TGTGCCAGCAGAGAGCTAGCGGGGGGTGGAAATGAGCAGTTCTTC
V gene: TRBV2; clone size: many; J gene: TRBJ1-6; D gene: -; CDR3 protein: CASSTHRAKYNSPLHF; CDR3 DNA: TGTGCCAGCAGCACCCACCGGGCCAAATATAATTCACCCCTCCACTTT
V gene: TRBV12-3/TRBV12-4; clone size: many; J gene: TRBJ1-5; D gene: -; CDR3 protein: CASRPSSGNQPQHF; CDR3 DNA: TGTGCCAGCCGCCCCTCCAGTGGCAATCAGCCCCAGCATTTT
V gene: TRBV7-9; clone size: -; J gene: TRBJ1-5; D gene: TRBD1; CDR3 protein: CASLGTGNQPQHF; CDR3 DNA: TGTGCCAGCTTAGGGACAGGGAATCAGCCCCAGCATTTT
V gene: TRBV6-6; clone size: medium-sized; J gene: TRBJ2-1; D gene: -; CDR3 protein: CASSYSGANEQFF; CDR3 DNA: TGTGCCAGCAGTTACTCAGGGGCAAATGAGCAGTTCTTC
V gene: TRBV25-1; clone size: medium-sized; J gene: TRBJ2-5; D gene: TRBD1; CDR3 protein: CASSDRGHQETQYF; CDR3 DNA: TGTGCCAGCAGCGACAGGGGGCACCAAGAGACCCAGTACTTC
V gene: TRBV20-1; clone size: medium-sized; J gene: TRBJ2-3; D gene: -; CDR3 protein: CSANDIPYRTDTQYF; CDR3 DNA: TGCAGTGCAAACGACATCCCTTATCGCACAGATACGCAGTATTTT
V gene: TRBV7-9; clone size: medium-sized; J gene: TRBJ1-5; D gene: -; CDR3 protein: CASSATGGGQPQHF; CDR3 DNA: TGTGCCAGCAGCGCAACAGGAGGCGGCCAGCCCCAGCATTTT
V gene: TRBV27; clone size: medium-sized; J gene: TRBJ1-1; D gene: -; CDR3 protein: CASSLWLSNTEAFF; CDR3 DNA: TGTGCCAGCAGTTTATGGCTCTCGAACACTGAAGCTTTCTTT
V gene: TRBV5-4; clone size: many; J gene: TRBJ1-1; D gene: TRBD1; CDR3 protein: CASSVRTGLVTEAFF; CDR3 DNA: TGTGCCAGCAGCGTCCGGACAGGGCTGGTTACTGAAGCTTTCTTT
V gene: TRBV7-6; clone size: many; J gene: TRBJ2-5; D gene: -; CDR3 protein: CASSLWGSDLQETQYF; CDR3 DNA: TGTGCCAGCAGCTTATGGGGAAGCGACCTCCAAGAGACCCAGTACTTC
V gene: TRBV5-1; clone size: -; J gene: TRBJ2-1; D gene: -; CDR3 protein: CASSLYGNEQFF; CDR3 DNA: TGCGCCAGCAGCTTGTACGGCAATGAGCAGTTCTTC
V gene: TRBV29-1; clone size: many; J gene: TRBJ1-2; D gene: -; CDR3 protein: CSVTRGGDGYTF; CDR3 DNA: TGCAGCGTCACAAGGGGGGGCGATGGCTACACCTTC
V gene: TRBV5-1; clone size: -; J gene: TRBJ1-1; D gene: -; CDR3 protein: CASSLGGGVANTEAFF; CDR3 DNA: TGCGCCAGCAGCTTGGGAGGGGGGGTCGCGAACACTGAAGCTTTCTTT
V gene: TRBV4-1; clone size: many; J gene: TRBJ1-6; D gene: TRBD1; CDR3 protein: CASSQDPGTGGSPLHF; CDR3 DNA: TGCGCCAGCAGCCAAGACCCGGGAACAGGGGGCTCACCCCTCCACTTT
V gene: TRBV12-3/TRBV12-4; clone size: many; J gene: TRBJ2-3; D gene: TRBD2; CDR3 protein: CASSFRPTSGGTDTQYF; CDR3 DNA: TGTGCCAGCAGTTTTCGGCCTACTAGCGGGGGCACAGATACGCAGTATTTT
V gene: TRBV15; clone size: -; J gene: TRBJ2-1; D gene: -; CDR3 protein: CATSPGGWNGQFF; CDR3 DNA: TGTGCCACCTCTCCGGGGGGCTGGAATGGGCAGTTCTTC
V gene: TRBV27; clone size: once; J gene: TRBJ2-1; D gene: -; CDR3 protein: CASRAVNNEQFF; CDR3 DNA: TGTGCAAGCAGAGCAGTAAACAATGAGCAGTTCTTC
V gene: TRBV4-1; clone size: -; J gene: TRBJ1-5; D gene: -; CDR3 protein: CASSRGRGGDHPQHF; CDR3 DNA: TGCGCCAGTAGCCGGGGGCGTGGGGGGGATCATCCCCAGCATTTT
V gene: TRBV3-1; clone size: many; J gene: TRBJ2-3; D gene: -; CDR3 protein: CASSHGASSTDTQYF; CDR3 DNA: TGTGCCAGCAGCCACGGAGCGTCTAGCACAGATACGCAGTATTTT
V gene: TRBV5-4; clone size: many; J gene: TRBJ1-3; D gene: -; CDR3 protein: CASSLGRGGSGGNTIYF; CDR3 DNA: TGTGCCAGCAGCTTGGGTCGTGGGGGATCGGGAGGAAACACCATATATTTT
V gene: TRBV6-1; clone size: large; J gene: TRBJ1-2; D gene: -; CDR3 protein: CASRGTGYYGYTF; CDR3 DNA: TGTGCCAGCAGGGGGACGGGATACTATGGCTACACCTTC
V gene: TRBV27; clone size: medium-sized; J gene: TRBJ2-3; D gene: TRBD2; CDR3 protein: CASTTRSWGSGEGTDTQYF; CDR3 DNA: TGTGCCAGCACCACGAGGTCGTGGGGTAGCGGGGAGGGCACAGATACGCAGTATTTT
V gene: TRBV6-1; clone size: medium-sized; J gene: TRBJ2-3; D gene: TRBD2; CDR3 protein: CASSVVGGGGLDTQYF; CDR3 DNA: TGTGCCAGCAGTGTCGTAGGCGGGGGGGGCCTGGATACGCAGTATTTT
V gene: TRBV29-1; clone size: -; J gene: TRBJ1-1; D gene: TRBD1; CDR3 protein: CSVTGTGFLTEAFF; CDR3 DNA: TGCAGCGTTACCGGGACAGGGTTTTTAACTGAAGCTTTCTTT
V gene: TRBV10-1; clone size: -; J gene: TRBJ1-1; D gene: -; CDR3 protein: CASVGGGAEAFF; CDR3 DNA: TGCGCCAGCGTAGGGGGGGGGGCTGAAGCTTTCTTT
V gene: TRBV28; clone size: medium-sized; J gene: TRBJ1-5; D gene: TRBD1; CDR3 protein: CASSPQGAWQPQHF; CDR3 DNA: TGTGCCAGCAGTCCACAGGGGGCTTGGCAGCCCCAGCATTTT